Each of the 27 T cell receptor beta chains below was sequenced from the same sample in a study of blood T cell repertoires in COVID-19 (dated by TCRdb to between 2020 and 2021). The library was obtained by the immunoSEQ multiplex PCR assay. TCRdb obtained this table from immuneACCESS and retained in-frame rearrangements with V and J assigned. These tables miss some clones; where compared with another copy, unresolved V genes account for less than half of the shortfall, and the remainder is unexplained. For this sample the table gives approximately 200,000 clones, of which about nine tenths were detected only once. The ten largest clones take up approximately 1.1% of the sample. Sequencing input: PBMCs or T cells enriched from blood (not recorded which). These receptor sequences come from a man between 25 and 39 years old who had recovered from COVID-19.

V and J are TRBV6-6 and TRBJ2-7; D is perhaps TRBD1 (7 bases). Germline values: CDR1 MNHNY, CDR2 SVGAGI (reference sequence). This CDR3 is built from 14 residues. The V and J ends lost 6 bases and 3 bases respectively, with 15 bases between them. This chain's CDR3 is CASSPGDRRYEQYF. CDR3 in DNA: TGTGCCAGCAGCCCGGGGGACAGACGCTACGAGCAGTACTTC.

The rearrangement joins TRBV27 to TRBJ2-7, with 10 bases that match TRBD1. The CDR3 consists of 13 residues. V was clipped by 5 bases and J by 5 bases; unmatched bases: 3. Germline assignment: CDR1 MNHEY and CDR2 SMNVEV (reference sequence). CDR3 nucleotide sequence: TGTGCCAGCAGTCGACAGGGGGCTCACGAGCAGTACTTC. It is translated as CASSRQGAHEQYF.

This chain uses TRBV4-3 with TRBJ2-7, with TRBD2 identical over 11 bases. The CDR3 length is 16 residues. Germline V gives CDR1 LGHNA, CDR2 YSLEER. V trimming: 2 bases; J trimming: 4 bases; junction bases outside the gene matches: 7. Written as DNA, the CDR3 is TGCGCCAGCAGCCAAACACTAGCGGGAGAACTATACGAGCAGTACTTC. Residues: CASSQTLAGELYEQYF.

This chain links TRBV25-1 with TRBJ1-1, with 7 positions matching TRBD1. V lost 5 bases, J lost 5 bases, and 2 bases stayed unmatched. The length of the CDR3 is 12 residues. Germline CDR1 MGHDK, CDR2 SYGVNS. The DNA of the CDR3 is TGTGCCAGCAGTTCACAGGGGACTGAAGCTTTCTTT. It specifies CASSSQGTEAFF.

The genes are TRBV6-5 and TRBJ1-2; 9 nucleotides agree with TRBD1. CDR3 length: 15 residues. Germline V gives CDR1 MNHEY, CDR2 SVGAGI. V gave up 8 bases and J gave up 3 bases; unmatched junction bases: 10. CDR3 sequence reads: CASCARDRAYYGYTF. The CDR3 region has the DNA TGTGCCAGCTGCGCGCGGGACAGGGCGTACTATGGCTACACCTTC.

The CDR3 DNA reads TGTGCCAGCAGCCCAAGACAGGAGTACAATGAGCAGTTCTTC. This sequence encodes CASSPRQEYNEQFF. The chain couples TRBV7-9 to TRBJ2-1; D is perhaps TRBD1 (6 bases). Trimming shortened V by 5 bases and J by 4 bases, and 12 bases separated the two germline ends. The CDR3 runs 14 residues. CDR1 and CDR2 (germline): SEHNR, FQNEAQ (reference sequence).

The chain couples TRBV10-1 to TRBJ2-2; 8 positions match TRBD2. The germline gives CDR1 WNHNN, CDR2 SYGVQD (reference sequence). V trimming: 6 bases; J trimming: 6 bases; junction bases outside the gene matches: 15. CDR3 length: 17 residues. CDR3 coding DNA: TGCGCCAGCAGGAACTACCAAGGACTAGCCCAGTCCGGGGAGCTGTTTTTT. This encodes CASRNYQGLAQSGELFF.

V usage is TRBV5-8 and J usage is TRBJ1-6, with D possibly being TRBD1 (5 bases). V was trimmed by 0 bases and J by 0 bases, leaving 10 bases between them. The CDR3 consists of 17 residues. Germline values: CDR1 SGHTS, CDR2 YDEGEE. The CDR3 DNA reads TGTGCCAGCAGCTTGGTGGCGGGACCCTCCTATAATTCACCCCTCCACTTT. Its protein product is CASSLVAGPSYNSPLHF. The full variable domain, completed using reference TRBV5-8 and TRBJ1-6, is EAGVTQSPTHLIKTRGQQATLRCSPISGHTSVYWYQQALGLGLQFLLWYDEGEERNRGNFPPRFSGRQFPNYSSELNVNALELEDSALYLCASSLVAGPSYNSPLHFGNGTRLTVT.

The V and J genes are TRBV27 and TRBJ2-5, with D hard to call. Germline CDR1 reads MNHEY; CDR2 reads SMNVEV (reference sequence). V lost 6 bases and J lost 2, with 7 bases in between. The CDR3 is made up of 12 amino acids. The chain's CDR3 is CASSLIQETQYF. CDR3 nucleotide sequence: TGTGCCAGCAGCCTAATTCAAGAGACCCAGTACTTC.

In its sample, this clone was seen once. The chain is built from TRBV28 and TRBJ1-6, with D possibly matching TRBD1 (5 bases). This CDR3 contains 11 residues. CDR1 is MDHEN and CDR2 is SYDVKM in the germline V gene. The V gene lost 6 bases and the J gene lost 10 bases, with 7 bases spanning the gap. The CDR3 sequence is CASRQESPLHF. The CDR3 DNA reads as TGTGCCAGCAGACAGGAATCACCCCTCCACTTT.

The chain is built from TRBV27 and TRBJ1-2; D gene unclear. The V end was cut by 4 bases, the J end by 7 bases, with 22 bases between. The CDR3 has 16 residues. Germline-derived CDR1 and CDR2 are MNHEY and SMNVEV (reference sequence). The CDR3 DNA is TGTGCCAGCAGTTCCCCCGCAGGACTCTTCTGGAGTGGCTACACCTTC. Its translation is CASSSPAGLFWSGYTF.

This chain's CDR3 is CASYAGGEQYF. The CDR3 DNA follows: TGTGCCAGCTACGCGGGGGGGGAGCAGTACTTC. This chain joins TRBV2 and TRBJ2-7; TRBD2 matches 9 bases. V gave up 8 bases and J gave up 7 bases; unmatched junction bases: 3. The CDR3 length is 11 residues. Germline CDR1 and CDR2: SNHLY and FYNNEI. The variable domain in full, with the rest retrieved from reference TRBV2 and TRBJ2-7, is EPEVTQTPSHQVTQMGQEVILRCVPISNHLYFYWYRQILGQKVEFLVSFYNNEISEKSEIFDDQFSVERPDGSNFTLKIRSTKLEDSAMYFCASYAGGEQYFGPGTRLTVT.

The gene calls are TRBV4-1 and TRBJ2-1, with a weak D call TRBD2 (5 bases). The CDR3 spans 14 residues. The ends were cut back, 0 bases at V and 8 bases at J, with 11 bases in the middle. Germline lookup yields CDR1 MGHRA and CDR2 YSYEKL. CDR3 region: CASSQEILADEQFF. Here the CDR3 DNA reads TGCGCCAGCAGCCAAGAGATTCTAGCCGATGAGCAGTTCTTC.

This chain joins TRBV25-1 and TRBJ2-5; a weak D match, TRBD1 (6 bases). V lost 1 base and J lost 1, with 19 bases in between. The length of the CDR3 is 18 residues. CDR1 is MGHDK, CDR2 SYGVNS, per germline. CDR3 sequence reads: CASSEWGPIQGSQETQYF. The CDR3 DNA reads TGTGCCAGCAGTGAATGGGGGCCCATACAGGGAAGCCAAGAGACCCAGTACTTC.

V and J are TRBV28 and TRBJ2-7; TRBD2 is a possible D gene (6 bases). There are 16 residues in the CDR3. V was trimmed by 1 base and J by 2 bases, leaving 15 bases between them. Germline V lookup: CDR1 MDHEN, CDR2 SYDVKM. CDR3: CASSLSAEGKTYEQYF. The CDR3 nucleotides are TGTGCCAGCAGTTTATCAGCGGAGGGGAAGACCTACGAGCAGTACTTC. The variable domain in full, completed from reference TRBV28 and TRBJ2-7, reads DVKVTQSSRYLVKRTGEKVFLECVQDMDHENMFWYRQDPGLGLRLIYFSYDVKMKEKGDIPEGYSVSREKKERFSLILESASTNQTSMYLCASSLSAEGKTYEQYFGPGTRLTVT.

This clone was detected only a few times. This chain joins TRBV27 and TRBJ2-7; a possible D gene is TRBD2 (5 bases). This CDR3 comprises 14 residues. Trimming removed 2 bases at V and 2 bases at J, with 10 bases between. Per the germline V gene, CDR1 is MNHEY and CDR2 is SMNVEV (reference sequence). CDR3 coding DNA: TGTGCCAGCAGTTTAGCGACCGGGGCCTACGAGCAGTACTTC. It encodes CASSLATGAYEQYF.

This rearrangement joins TRBV27 to TRBJ1-1, with 8 bases matching TRBD1. Germline CDR1 and CDR2: MNHEY and SMNVEV (reference sequence). V shed 6 bases and J 4 bases; nucleotides not matched to a gene: 7. The CDR3 totals 14 residues. CDR3 protein: CASSYRGFGTEAFF. CDR3 nucleotide sequence: TGTGCCAGCAGCTACAGGGGGTTCGGCACTGAAGCTTTCTTT.

The CDR3 region is CASSQPGQGHGYTF. In nucleotides, the CDR3 is TGTGCCAGCAGCCAGCCGGGACAGGGTCATGGCTACACCTTC. The chain has TRBV3-1 (or the pseudogene TRBV3-2) and TRBJ1-2; 9 nucleotides align to TRBD1. The germline V gene has CDR1 LGHDT and CDR2 YNNKEL (reference sequence). The CDR3 length is 14 residues. Trimming cost V 3 bases and J 6 bases; bases outside gene matches: 5.

The chain combines TRBV7-6 with TRBJ1-3, with D unclear. The CDR3 loop spans 16 amino acids. Trimming removed 1 base at V and 4 bases at J, with 14 bases between. Germline V lookup: CDR1 SGHVS, CDR2 FNYEAQ. As DNA, the CDR3 is TGTGCCAGCAGCTTAGGGCGGGCAGCACAGGGAAACACCATATATTTT. It specifies CASSLGRAAQGNTIYF.

The chain links TRBV6-5 to TRBJ1-6; 7 nucleotides line up with TRBD1. V was clipped by 8 bases and J by 10 bases; unmatched bases: 11. Germline V gives CDR1 MNHEY, CDR2 SVGAGI. This CDR3 is built from 14 residues. CDR3 loop: CASARQGRKSPLHF. The CDR3 nucleotides read TGTGCCAGCGCAAGACAGGGAAGGAAATCACCCCTCCACTTT.

This chain connects TRBV10-2 to TRBJ2-1, with D maybe TRBD2 (5 bases). Germline CDR1 is WSHSY and CDR2 is SAAADI. CDR3 length: 13 amino acids. V lost 0 bases, J lost 9 bases, and 9 bases lay in between. CDR3 sequence (DNA): TGCGCCAGCAGTGAGTCAGGACTTGGTGAGCAGTTCTTC. Its protein is CASSESGLGEQFF.

The CDR3 reads CASSVNRNNYGYTF. The DNA for the CDR3 is TGTGCCAGCAGCGTAAACAGGAATAACTATGGCTACACCTTC. The chain employs TRBV5-6 and TRBJ1-2, with a weak D call TRBD1 (5 bases). Germline V gene data show CDR1 as SGHDT and CDR2 as YYEEEE. V was pared by 4 bases and J by 1 base, with 11 bases between. The CDR3 has 14 amino acids.

The chain joins TRBV21-1 to TRBJ1-4. TRBV21-1 is reported as a pseudogene. The CDR3 consists of 16 residues. The CDR3 is CASSRDSGTWVEKLFF. The CDR3 coding sequence is TGTGCCAGCAGCAGAGACTCCGGGACTTGGGTGGAAAAACTGTTTTTT.

The rearrangement uses TRBV11-2 and TRBJ2-2; 8 bases align to TRBD1. The CDR3 loop spans 16 amino acids. In germline, CDR1 is SGHAT, CDR2 FQNNGV. The junction had 10 bases not matched to a gene; V was cut back by 5 bases and J by 5 bases. This chain's CDR3 is CASSTRTGSETGELFF. For the CDR3, the DNA is TGTGCCAGCAGCACCAGGACAGGGTCAGAGACCGGGGAGCTGTTTTTT.

The chain is built from TRBV4-3 and TRBJ2-1; maybe TRBD2 (6 bases). Trimming left V 0 bases short and J 4 bases short, with 19 bases between. The CDR3 runs 18 residues. CDR1 is LGHNA, CDR2 YSLEER, per germline. The CDR3, as DNA: TGCGCCAGCAGCCAAGAACGGGTGGGGGGTGGACCTTACAATGAGCAGTTCTTC. Its translation is CASSQERVGGGPYNEQFF.

The J gene is TRBJ2-7, the V gene TRBV6-5; 7 bases are a match to TRBD2. J gave up 4 bases and V 6 bases, and 6 bases lay outside the gene matches. The germline V gene has CDR1 MNHEY and CDR2 SVGAGI. CDR3 length: 13 residues. The CDR3 coding sequence is TGTGCCAGCAGGAGGAGGACTAGTTACGAGCAGTACTTC. Translation gives CASRRRTSYEQYF.

The rearrangement links TRBV9 to TRBJ2-7, with TRBD1 identical over 12 bases. Germline CDR1 and CDR2: SGDLS and YYNGEE. This CDR3 contains 15 residues. V shed 4 bases and J 6 bases; nucleotides not matched to a gene: 8. Here the CDR3 DNA reads TGTGCCAGCAGCCCAGGGACAGGGGGCGTTGGCGAGCAGTACTTC. This encodes CASSPGTGGVGEQYF.